These T cell receptor beta chains were read from a single sample in a study of blood T cell repertoires in COVID-19. Generated by immunoSEQ multiplex PCR, the TCRdb table keeps only in-frame clones and is missing some. The repertoire includes around 100,000 clones, less than 95% of them detected once, and 2.3% sits in the top ten. The sample consisted of peripheral blood. These receptors came from a human donor with active COVID-19. The donor label of this sample is uncertain. CDR3s include the opening cysteine and the closing phenylalanine or tryptophan. A D gene is named only where the DNA matches it firmly. Some rows have no size entry. The others give once, few or many, or a class for an expanded clone.

v_gene: TRBV10-2; abundance: -; j_gene: TRBJ1-1; d_gene: -; CDR3aa: CASSASAGAHRDMNTEAFF; CDR3nt: TGCGCCAGCAGTGCGTCGGCAGGGGCCCACCGTGATATGAACACTGAAGCTTTCTTT
v_gene: TRBV14; abundance: -; j_gene: TRBJ1-1; d_gene: -; CDR3aa: CASSQGPTKYEAFF; CDR3nt: TGTGCCAGCAGCCAAGGTCCAACAAAATATGAAGCTTTCTTT
v_gene: TRBV6-2/TRBV6-3; abundance: -; j_gene: TRBJ2-2; d_gene: -; CDR3aa: CASSYSADTGELFF; CDR3nt: TGTGCCAGCAGTTACTCGGCGGACACCGGGGAGCTGTTTTTT
v_gene: TRBV7-6; abundance: -; j_gene: TRBJ1-5; d_gene: -; CDR3aa: CASSLTLAQPQHF; CDR3nt: TGTGCCAGCAGCTTAACGCTCGCGCAGCCCCAGCATTTT
v_gene: TRBV29-1; abundance: -; j_gene: TRBJ2-5; d_gene: TRBD1; CDR3aa: CSVEDPLRGQGRETQYF; CDR3nt: TGCAGCGTTGAGGACCCACTAAGGGGACAGGGGAGGGAGACCCAGTACTTC
v_gene: TRBV29-1; abundance: -; j_gene: TRBJ1-4; d_gene: -; CDR3aa: CSVEAVGEATNEKLFF; CDR3nt: TGCAGCGTTGAAGCTGTCGGGGAGGCAACTAATGAAAAACTGTTTTTT
v_gene: TRBV3-1/TRBV3-2; abundance: -; j_gene: TRBJ2-1; d_gene: TRBD2; CDR3aa: CASSQGGGVSYNEQFF; CDR3nt: TGTGCCAGCAGCCAAGGCGGGGGGGTATCCTACAATGAGCAGTTCTTC
v_gene: TRBV7-2; abundance: -; j_gene: TRBJ1-2; d_gene: -; CDR3aa: CASSRRPGFGYTF; CDR3nt: TGTGCCAGCAGCCGCCGACCGGGGTTTGGCTACACCTTC
v_gene: TRBV4-1; abundance: -; j_gene: TRBJ1-1; d_gene: -; CDR3aa: CASSRVLTGKNQAFF; CDR3nt: TGCGCCAGCAGCCGAGTACTGACAGGTAAAAACCAAGCTTTCTTT
v_gene: TRBV7-7; abundance: once; j_gene: TRBJ1-1; d_gene: TRBD1; CDR3aa: CASSPPGEAGGPISTEAFF; CDR3nt: TGTGCCAGCAGCCCTCCCGGCGAGGCAGGGGGGCCGATAAGCACTGAAGCTTTCTTT
v_gene: TRBV7-2; abundance: -; j_gene: TRBJ1-1; d_gene: -; CDR3aa: CASSLARENTEAFF; CDR3nt: TGTGCCAGCAGCTTAGCGCGGGAGAACACTGAAGCTTTCTTT
v_gene: TRBV19; abundance: -; j_gene: TRBJ1-5; d_gene: TRBD1; CDR3aa: CASSIPTGNQPQHF; CDR3nt: TGTGCCAGTAGTATCCCGACAGGGAATCAGCCCCAGCATTTT
v_gene: TRBV14; abundance: -; j_gene: TRBJ2-3; d_gene: TRBD1; CDR3aa: CASSRGQGTDTQYF; CDR3nt: TGTGCCAGCAGCCGTGGACAGGGCACAGATACGCAGTATTTT
v_gene: TRBV14; abundance: -; j_gene: TRBJ2-7; d_gene: -; CDR3aa: CASSQRPRVYGSYEQYF; CDR3nt: TGTGCCAGCAGCCAGCGCCCGAGGGTGTACGGCTCCTACGAGCAGTACTTC
v_gene: TRBV5-4; abundance: -; j_gene: TRBJ2-7; d_gene: TRBD1; CDR3aa: CASSLPDRGTYEQYF; CDR3nt: TGTGCCAGCAGCTTGCCAGACAGGGGTACCTACGAGCAGTACTTC
v_gene: TRBV12-3/TRBV12-4; abundance: -; j_gene: TRBJ1-2; d_gene: -; CDR3aa: CASSRPGTYGYTF; CDR3nt: TGTGCCAGCAGCAGACCGGGAACCTATGGCTACACCTTC
v_gene: TRBV2; abundance: -; j_gene: TRBJ1-2; d_gene: TRBD1; CDR3aa: CASSELAGQGYGYTF; CDR3nt: TGTGCCAGCAGTGAACTTGCAGGACAGGGCTATGGCTACACCTTC
v_gene: TRBV19; abundance: -; j_gene: TRBJ2-3; d_gene: -; CDR3aa: CASSPAGLDTQYF; CDR3nt: TGTGCCAGTAGCCCGGCGGGGTTAGATACGCAGTATTTT
v_gene: TRBV11-3; abundance: -; j_gene: TRBJ2-5; d_gene: TRBD1; CDR3aa: CASSYRGGRETQYF; CDR3nt: TGTGCCAGCAGCTATCGAGGGGGCCGGGAGACCCAGTACTTC
v_gene: TRBV3-1/TRBV3-2; abundance: -; j_gene: TRBJ1-5; d_gene: -; CDR3aa: CASSQDATGIQPQHF; CDR3nt: TGTGCCAGCAGCCAAGATGCGACGGGAATTCAGCCCCAGCATTTT
v_gene: TRBV5-1; abundance: -; j_gene: TRBJ2-3; d_gene: TRBD2; CDR3aa: CASSLIGGGAGDTQYF; CDR3nt: TGCGCCAGCAGCTTGATCGGCGGGGGGGCAGGGGATACGCAGTATTTT
v_gene: TRBV20-1; abundance: -; j_gene: TRBJ1-1; d_gene: -; CDR3aa: CSGRRGTEAFF; CDR3nt: TGCAGTGGCCGACGGGGGACTGAAGCTTTCTTT
v_gene: TRBV28; abundance: -; j_gene: TRBJ2-6; d_gene: TRBD1; CDR3aa: CASSLTTREGAGANVLTF; CDR3nt: TGTGCCAGCAGTTTAACGACCCGTGAGGGGGCAGGGGCCAACGTCCTGACTTTC
v_gene: TRBV5-1; abundance: -; j_gene: TRBJ1-1; d_gene: TRBD1; CDR3aa: CASSPWNTGGTEAFF; CDR3nt: TGCGCCAGCAGCCCCTGGAACACAGGGGGCACTGAAGCTTTCTTT
v_gene: TRBV5-8; abundance: -; j_gene: TRBJ2-3; d_gene: -; CDR3aa: CASSPGTSPGTQYF; CDR3nt: TGTGCCAGCAGCCCCGGAACCAGCCCGGGTACGCAGTATTTT
v_gene: TRBV3-1/TRBV3-2; abundance: -; j_gene: TRBJ1-4; d_gene: -; CDR3aa: CASSQESPGIGEKLFF; CDR3nt: TGTGCCAGCAGCCAAGAGTCCCCAGGGATAGGTGAAAAACTGTTTTTT
v_gene: TRBV9; abundance: -; j_gene: TRBJ2-3; d_gene: -; CDR3aa: CASSASLGGVTDTQYF; CDR3nt: TGTGCCAGCAGCGCCAGCCTCGGGGGAGTCACAGATACGCAGTATTTT
v_gene: TRBV2; abundance: -; j_gene: TRBJ2-5; d_gene: TRBD2; CDR3aa: CTSSEVVSGGVETQYF; CDR3nt: TGTACCAGCAGTGAAGTGGTTAGCGGGGGGGTTGAGACCCAGTACTTC
v_gene: TRBV3-1/TRBV3-2; abundance: -; j_gene: TRBJ1-4; d_gene: TRBD1; CDR3aa: CASSLTGSGANEKLFF; CDR3nt: TGTGCCAGCAGCCTGACAGGGTCGGGGGCTAATGAAAAACTGTTTTTT
v_gene: TRBV19; abundance: once; j_gene: TRBJ1-1; d_gene: TRBD1; CDR3aa: CATSPRGGETEAFF; CDR3nt: TGTGCCACCTCCCCGCGAGGGGGCGAAACTGAAGCTTTCTTT
v_gene: TRBV6-1; abundance: -; j_gene: TRBJ2-7; d_gene: -; CDR3aa: CASSEVYGYEQYF; CDR3nt: TGTGCCAGCAGTGAAGTCTATGGTTACGAGCAGTACTTC
v_gene: TRBV9; abundance: -; j_gene: TRBJ2-3; d_gene: TRBD2; CDR3aa: CASRTGTSGGATDTQYF; CDR3nt: TGTGCCAGCAGGACAGGCACTAGCGGGGGGGCCACAGATACGCAGTATTTT
v_gene: TRBV2; abundance: -; j_gene: TRBJ1-2; d_gene: -; CDR3aa: CASRRAGAYGYTF; CDR3nt: TGTGCCAGCAGGCGGGCAGGGGCCTATGGCTACACCTTC
v_gene: TRBV27; abundance: once; j_gene: TRBJ2-7; d_gene: -; CDR3aa: CASSLAFLAGLPYEQYF; CDR3nt: TGTGCCAGCAGTTTAGCTTTTTTGGCAGGACTTCCCTACGAGCAGTACTTC
v_gene: TRBV5-1; abundance: -; j_gene: TRBJ2-5; d_gene: -; CDR3aa: CASRSTSPQETQYF; CDR3nt: TGCGCCAGCAGGTCCACTAGCCCCCAAGAGACCCAGTACTTC
v_gene: TRBV5-1; abundance: -; j_gene: TRBJ1-3; d_gene: TRBD1; CDR3aa: CASSLAGQGAQGTIYF; CDR3nt: TGCGCCAGCAGCTTGGCCGGACAGGGGGCCCAGGGCACCATATATTTT
v_gene: TRBV12-3/TRBV12-4; abundance: -; j_gene: TRBJ2-7; d_gene: -; CDR3aa: CASSLDLGQQYF; CDR3nt: TGTGCCAGCAGTTTAGATTTGGGCCAGCAGTACTTC
v_gene: TRBV18; abundance: -; j_gene: TRBJ1-1; d_gene: -; CDR3aa: CASSPPQGSPEAFF; CDR3nt: TGTGCCAGCTCACCACCACAGGGTTCGCCTGAAGCTTTCTTT